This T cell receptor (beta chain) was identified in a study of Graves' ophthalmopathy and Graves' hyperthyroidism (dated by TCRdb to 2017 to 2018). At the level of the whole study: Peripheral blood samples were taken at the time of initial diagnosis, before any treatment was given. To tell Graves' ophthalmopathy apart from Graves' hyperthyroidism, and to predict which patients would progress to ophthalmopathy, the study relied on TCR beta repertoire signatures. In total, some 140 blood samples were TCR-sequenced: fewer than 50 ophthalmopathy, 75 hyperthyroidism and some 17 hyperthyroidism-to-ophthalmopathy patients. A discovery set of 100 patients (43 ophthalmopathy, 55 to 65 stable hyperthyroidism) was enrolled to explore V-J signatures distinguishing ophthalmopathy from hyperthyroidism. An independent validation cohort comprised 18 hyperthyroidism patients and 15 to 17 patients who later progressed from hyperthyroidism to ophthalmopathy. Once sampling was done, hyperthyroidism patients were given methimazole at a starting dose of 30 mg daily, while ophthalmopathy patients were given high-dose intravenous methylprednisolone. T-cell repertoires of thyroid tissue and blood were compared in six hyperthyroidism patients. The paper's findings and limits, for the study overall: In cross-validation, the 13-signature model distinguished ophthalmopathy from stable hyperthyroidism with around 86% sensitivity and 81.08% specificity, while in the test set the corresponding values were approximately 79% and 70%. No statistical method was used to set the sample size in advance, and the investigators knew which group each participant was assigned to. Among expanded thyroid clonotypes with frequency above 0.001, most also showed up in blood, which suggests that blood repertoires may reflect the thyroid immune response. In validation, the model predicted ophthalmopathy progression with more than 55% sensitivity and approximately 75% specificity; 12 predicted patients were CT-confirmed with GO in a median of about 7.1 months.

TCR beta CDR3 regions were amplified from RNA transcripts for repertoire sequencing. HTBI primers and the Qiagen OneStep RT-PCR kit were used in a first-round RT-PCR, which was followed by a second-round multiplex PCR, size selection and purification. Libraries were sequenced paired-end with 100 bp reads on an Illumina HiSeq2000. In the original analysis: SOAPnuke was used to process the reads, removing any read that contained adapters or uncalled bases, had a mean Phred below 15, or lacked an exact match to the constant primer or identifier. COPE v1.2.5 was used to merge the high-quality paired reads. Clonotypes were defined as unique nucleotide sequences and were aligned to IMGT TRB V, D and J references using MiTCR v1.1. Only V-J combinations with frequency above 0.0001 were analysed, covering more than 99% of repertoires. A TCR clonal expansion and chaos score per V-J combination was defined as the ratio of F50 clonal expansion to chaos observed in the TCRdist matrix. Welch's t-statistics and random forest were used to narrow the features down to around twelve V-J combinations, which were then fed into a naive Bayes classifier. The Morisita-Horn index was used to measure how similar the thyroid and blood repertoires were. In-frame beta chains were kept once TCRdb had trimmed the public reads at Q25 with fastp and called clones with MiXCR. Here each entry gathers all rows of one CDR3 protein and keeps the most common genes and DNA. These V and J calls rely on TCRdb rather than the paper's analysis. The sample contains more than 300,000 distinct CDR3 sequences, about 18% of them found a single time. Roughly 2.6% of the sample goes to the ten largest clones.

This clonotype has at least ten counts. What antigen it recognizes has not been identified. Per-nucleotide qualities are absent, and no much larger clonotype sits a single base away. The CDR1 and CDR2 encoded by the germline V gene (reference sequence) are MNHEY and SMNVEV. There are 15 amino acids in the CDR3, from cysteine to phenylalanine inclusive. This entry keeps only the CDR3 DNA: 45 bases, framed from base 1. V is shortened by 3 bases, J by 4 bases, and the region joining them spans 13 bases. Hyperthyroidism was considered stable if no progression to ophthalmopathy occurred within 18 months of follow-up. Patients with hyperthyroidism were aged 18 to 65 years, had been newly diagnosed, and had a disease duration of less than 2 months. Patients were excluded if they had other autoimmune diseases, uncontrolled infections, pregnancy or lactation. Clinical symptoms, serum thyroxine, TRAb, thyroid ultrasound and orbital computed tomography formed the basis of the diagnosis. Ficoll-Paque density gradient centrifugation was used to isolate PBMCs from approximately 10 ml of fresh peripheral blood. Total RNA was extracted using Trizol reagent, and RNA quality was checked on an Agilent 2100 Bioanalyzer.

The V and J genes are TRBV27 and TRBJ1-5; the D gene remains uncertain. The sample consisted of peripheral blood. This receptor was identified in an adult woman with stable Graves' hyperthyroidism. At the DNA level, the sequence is TGTGCCAGCAGTTTTGACGGGTCCCTTAATCAGCCCCAGCATTTT. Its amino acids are CASSFDGSLNQPQHF.